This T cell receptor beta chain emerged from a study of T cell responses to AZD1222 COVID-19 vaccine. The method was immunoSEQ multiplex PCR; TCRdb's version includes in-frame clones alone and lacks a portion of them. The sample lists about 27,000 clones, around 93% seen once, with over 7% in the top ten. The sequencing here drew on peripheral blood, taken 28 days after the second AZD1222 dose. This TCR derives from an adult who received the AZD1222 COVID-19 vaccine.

The CDR3 here is CATSREPGQGDEKLFF. The DNA of the CDR3 is TGTGCCACCAGCAGAGAACCGGGACAGGGGGATGAAAAACTGTTTTTT. The chain combines TRBV15 with TRBJ1-4; 11 bases fit TRBD1. V trimming: 0 bases; J trimming: 6 bases; junction bases outside the gene matches: 3. Germline CDR1 reads LNHNV; CDR2 reads YYDKDF (reference sequence). This CDR3 region has 16 residues.